Below, 20 T cell receptor beta chains from the same sample are listed, as sequenced in a study of metastatic and nonmetastatic thyroid tumors. The entire patient cohort was treatment-naive prior to thyroid surgery. TCRdb re-called the PCR reads through MiXCR. Of approximately 17,000 clones listed, around 30% were seen once; the top ten hold around a sixth. Input material: tumor tissue. All receptors come from a female donor with papillary thyroid cancer or a benign thyroid nodule (not recorded which). Some clones in this sample may be carry-over from other donors' samples.

The rearrangement links TRBV3-1 to TRBJ1-2; possible D gene TRBD1, 5 bases. Germline CDR1 LGHDT, CDR2 YNNKEL (reference sequence). Trimming shortened V by 3 bases and J by 6 bases, and 17 bases separated the two germline ends. The CDR3 has 15 residues. The CDR3 DNA sequence: TGTGCCAGCAGCCAGTGGGCCAGGGATAGGGATGGCTACACCTTC. It yields the protein CASSQWARDRDGYTF.

This clone was observed at least ten times. The same CDR3 arises from other DNA sequences in this sample as well. The J gene is TRBJ1-5, the V gene TRBV20-1; D may be TRBD1 (6 bases). The germline V gene encodes CDR1 DFQATT and CDR2 SNEGSKA (reference sequence). This CDR3 has 13 amino acids. With 3 bases removed from V and 5 bases from J, the gap between germline ends came to 11 bases. CDR3 sequence (DNA): TGCAGTGCTAGTGATCAGGGGCATCAGCCCCAGCATTTT. This encodes CSASDQGHQPQHF.

The chain joins TRBV28 to TRBJ2-5; no reliable D call. In germline, CDR1 is MDHEN, CDR2 SYDVKM. The CDR3 is made up of 15 amino acids. V shed 4 bases and J shed 2 bases, with 14 bases lying between them. The CDR3 protein is CASSSRGLLQETQYF. CDR3 in DNA: TGTGCCAGCAGTTCCCGCGGTCTGCTACAAGAGACCCAGTACTTC.

The chain uses TRBV20-1 and TRBJ2-3, with D maybe TRBD1 (6 bases). With 0 bases removed from V and 1 base from J, the gap between germline ends came to 11 bases. The CDR3 is 15 amino acids. Germline V CDR1 and CDR2: DFQATT, SNEGSKA (reference sequence). This chain's CDR3 is CSARDLQGGTDTQYF. The DNA for the CDR3 is TGCAGTGCTAGAGATCTACAGGGCGGCACAGATACGCAGTATTTT.

The chain is built from TRBV6-1 and TRBJ2-6; possibly TRBD1 for D (6 bases). Germline assignment: CDR1 MNHNS and CDR2 SASEGT. V was trimmed by 5 bases and J by 0 bases, leaving 8 bases between them. The CDR3 extends over 15 amino acids. The CDR3 DNA sequence: TGTGCCAGCAGTTGGACAGACTCTGGGGCCAACGTCCTGACTTTC. Amino acids: CASSWTDSGANVLTF.

The V and J genes are TRBV7-8 and TRBJ1-5; D gene uncertain. Germline CDR1 and CDR2: SGHVS and FQNEAQ. Trimming took 2 bases from V and 3 from J, leaving 11 bases between them. This CDR3 has 15 residues. The CDR3 loop reads CASSLLTGVNQPQHF. CDR3 coding DNA: TGTGCCAGCAGCTTATTAACCGGCGTCAATCAGCCCCAGCATTTT.

This clone showed up many times. V is TRBV30 and J is TRBJ2-3; D ambiguous. The CDR3 spans 15 residues. V was clipped by 2 bases and J by 5 bases, with 17 bases between them. CDR1 and CDR2 from the germline V gene are GTSNPN and SVGIG (reference sequence). The CDR3 nucleotides read TGTGCCTGGAGTCCTTTGGGCAGGTGGGGAGATACGCAGTATTTT. This encodes CAWSPLGRWGDTQYF.

In its sample, this clone was seen many times. The CDR3 protein is CASSPYPTDTQYF. The CDR3 DNA reads as TGTGCCAGCAGTCCATACCCCACAGATACGCAGTATTTT. The V gene is TRBV27, the J gene TRBJ2-3; no clear D. Germline assignment: CDR1 MNHEY and CDR2 SMNVEV (reference sequence). V was pared by 5 bases and J by 2 bases, with 8 bases between. The CDR3 spans 13 residues.

The V call is TRBV6-2 or TRBV6-3, the J call TRBJ2-3, with TRBD2 matching over 10 bases. Looked up from germline, CDR1 is MNHEY and CDR2 is SVGEGT. The V segment lost 6 bases and the J segment 4 bases; nucleotides outside the gene matches: 7. CDR3 length: 15 amino acids. In DNA form, the CDR3 reads TGTGCCAGCAGCCCTACTAGCGGGGAGGCAGATACGCAGTATTTT. Its translation: CASSPTSGEADTQYF.

This chain links TRBV5-1 with TRBJ2-7; 8 nucleotides match TRBD2. CDR1 and CDR2 from the germline V gene are SGHRS and YFSETQ. This CDR3 region has 14 residues. V lost 4 bases to trimming and J lost 6 bases; unmatched junction nucleotides: 9. The CDR3, as DNA: TGCGCCAGCAGCCCATCGGGACTAGGTTCCGAGCAGTACTTC. It is translated as CASSPSGLGSEQYF.

A remark on this clone: A read error may explain this, as a much larger clone is one base away. Other DNA sequences of this sample code for an identical CDR3. V gene TRBV24-1 combines with J gene TRBJ1-1; D may be TRBD1 (6 bases). With 7 bases removed from V and 3 bases from J, the gap between germline ends came to 14 bases. This CDR3 is built from 14 residues. CDR1 and CDR2 from the germline V gene are KGHDR and SFDVKD. CDR3 sequence (DNA): TGTGCCACCAGACCCACACAGGGTGACACTGAAGCTTTCTTT. Translating it yields CATRPTQGDTEAFF.

With respect to this clone: The same CDR3 arises from other DNA sequences in this sample as well. The rearrangement uses TRBV5-1 and TRBJ2-7; possibly TRBD2 for D (6 bases). Germline-derived CDR1 and CDR2 are SGHRS and YFSETQ. The ends were cut back, 0 bases at V and 2 bases at J, with 12 bases in the middle. The length of the CDR3 is 15 residues. The CDR3 nucleotides read TGCGCCAGCAGCTTGGCCCTGGCGGGGACCTACGAGCAGTACTTC. Amino acid sequence: CASSLALAGTYEQYF. Based on the CDR3 plus reference TRBV5-1 and TRBJ2-7, the full variable domain is KAGVTQTPRYLIKTRGQQVTLSCSPISGHRSVSWYQQTPGQGLQFLFEYFSETQRNKGNFPGRFSGRQFSNSRSEMNVSTLELGDSALYLCASSLALAGTYEQYFGPGTRLTVT.

This clone is labeled as medium-sized. The sample holds other DNA sequences that translate to the same CDR3. This chain uses TRBV28 with TRBJ2-7; 7 nucleotides match TRBD1. The junction had 12 bases not matched to a gene; V was cut back by 7 bases and J by 6 bases. This CDR3 spans 14 amino acids. Per the germline V gene, CDR1 is MDHEN and CDR2 is SYDVKM. The CDR3 reads CASTTGTANFEQYF. The CDR3 DNA reads TGTGCCAGCACTACCGGGACAGCTAACTTCGAGCAGTACTTC.

Concerning this clone itself: The junction departs from the called germline gene at one end, perhaps through a read error. The rearrangement joins TRBV20-1 to TRBJ2-2, with 7 nucleotides matching TRBD2. The CDR3 length is 14 residues. The V gene's germline CDR1 is DFQATT and CDR2 SNEGSKA (reference sequence). The CDR3 nucleotides are TGCAGTGCTAGGGCGGGGGTAAACACCGGTGAGCTGTTTTTT. Its protein is CSARAGVNTGELFF.

This clone has at least ten counts. The rearrangement joins TRBV11-2 to TRBJ2-1; unclear D gene. Trimming left V 0 bases short and J 4 bases short, with 10 bases between. CDR1 and CDR2 (germline): SGHAT, FQNNGV. The CDR3 is 15 residues long. In DNA, the CDR3 is TGTGCCAGCAGCTTAGATCTCGGCACATACAATGAGCAGTTCTTC. Translation: CASSLDLGTYNEQFF.

A few counts support this clone. The V gene is TRBV28, the J gene TRBJ1-6; D ambiguous. Trimming removed 2 bases from V and 7 bases from J, with 9 bases in between. CDR1 is MDHEN, CDR2 SYDVKM, per germline. This CDR3 comprises 14 residues. CDR3: CASSLRRTNSPLHF. CDR3 nucleotides: TGTGCCAGCAGTTTACGACGGACCAATTCACCCCTCCACTTT.

This clone appeared many times. The V gene is TRBV29-1, the J gene TRBJ2-7; 7 bases line up with TRBD1. V was clipped by 7 bases and J by 5 bases; unmatched bases: 29. The CDR3 loop spans 19 amino acids. The germline V gene has CDR1 SQVTM and CDR2 ANQGSEA. CDR3 sequence reads: CSAPQTGRRLTRVDHEQYF. CDR3 sequence (DNA): TGCAGCGCCCCCCAGACAGGGCGTCGGCTTACAAGGGTCGACCACGAGCAGTACTTC.

This clone is categorized as medium-sized. The chain employs TRBV6-1 and TRBJ2-7; D gene unclear. Looked up from germline, CDR1 is MNHNS and CDR2 is SASEGT. The V end lost 6 bases, the J end lost 4 bases, and 19 bases lay between the germline ends. The CDR3 has 15 residues. The CDR3 is CASSHREVGKYEQYF. The CDR3 DNA sequence: TGTGCCAGCAGCCACCGAGAGGTGGGGAAGTACGAGCAGTACTTC.

This clone qualifies as large (0.1 to 1%). The chain couples TRBV4-3 to TRBJ1-6; D remains unclear. Per germline, CDR1 LGHNA and CDR2 YSLEER. The V and J ends lost 4 bases and 7 bases respectively, with 14 bases between them. This CDR3 contains 15 residues. The CDR3 coding sequence is TGCGCCAGCAGCCCCCTAGGTGGAAGCAATTCACCCCTCCACTTT. The encoded protein is CASSPLGGSNSPLHF.

The V and J genes are TRBV30 and TRBJ2-4; D unresolved. CDR3 length: 12 amino acids. The V end was cut by 2 bases, the J end by 5 bases, with 7 bases between. CDR1 GTSNPN and CDR2 SVGIG come from the germline V gene (reference sequence). DNA for the CDR3: TGTGCCTGGAGTAGGGCAGAAAACATTCAGTACTTC. This gives the protein CAWSRAENIQYF.